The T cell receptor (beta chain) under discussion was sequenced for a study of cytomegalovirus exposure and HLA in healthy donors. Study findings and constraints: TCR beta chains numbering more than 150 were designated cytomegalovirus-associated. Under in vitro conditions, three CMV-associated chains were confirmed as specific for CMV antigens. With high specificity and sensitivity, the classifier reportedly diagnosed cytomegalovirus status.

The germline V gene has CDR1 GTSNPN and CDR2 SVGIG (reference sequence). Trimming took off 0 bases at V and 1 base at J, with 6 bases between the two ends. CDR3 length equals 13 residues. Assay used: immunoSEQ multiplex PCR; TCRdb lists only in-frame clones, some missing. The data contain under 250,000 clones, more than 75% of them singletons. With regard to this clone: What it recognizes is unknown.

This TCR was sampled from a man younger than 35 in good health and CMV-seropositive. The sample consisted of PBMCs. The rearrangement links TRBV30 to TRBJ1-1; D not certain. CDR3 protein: CAWSVRANTEAFF. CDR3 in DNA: TGTGCCTGGAGTGTACGAGCGAACACTGAAGCTTTCTTT.